These 24 T cell receptor beta chains share one sample of origin, sequenced in a study of shared clonotypes between healthy human individuals. This table comes from immunoSEQ multiplex PCR, and its TCRdb copy is limited to in-frame clones, with some not included. Among approximately 1.5 million clones listed, approximately 98% were seen once. Sequenced sample: naive CD4+ T cells sorted from blood. Subset described: CD45RA+ positively selected. The receptors originated from a man under 40 in good health.

The gene calls are TRBV11-2 and TRBJ2-2; D is unclear. V lost 2 bases to trimming and J lost 4 bases, with 2 bases between them. CDR1 is SGHAT and CDR2 is FQNNGV in the germline V gene. The CDR3 sequence is 12 residues long. The CDR3 loop reads CASSLSTGELFF. As DNA, the CDR3 is TGTGCCAGCAGCTTATCCACCGGGGAGCTGTTTTTT.

This clone came up once. The chain is built from TRBV10-3 and TRBJ2-7; TRBD2 might be the D (5 bases). Trimming left V 10 bases short and J 1 base short, with 23 bases between. The CDR3 covers 16 residues. Germline V CDR1 and CDR2: ENHRY, SYGVKD. The CDR3 spells CATGEHVSSGSYEQYF. The CDR3 coding sequence is TGTGCCACCGGGGAACACGTCTCCTCGGGGTCCTACGAGCAGTACTTC.

The J gene is TRBJ2-6, the V gene TRBV4-2; D is unclear. The CDR3 extends over 16 amino acids. V lost 6 bases and J lost 1, with 13 bases in between. Germline loops: CDR1 LGHNA, CDR2 YNFKEQ. CDR3 in DNA: TGTGCCAGCAGTCGTGTTGACCCGTCTGGGGCCAACGTCCTGACTTTC. This sequence encodes CASSRVDPSGANVLTF.

This rearrangement joins TRBV28 to TRBJ1-1; the D gene is possibly TRBD1 (5 bases). The CDR3 totals 13 residues. V was trimmed by 4 bases and J by 3 bases, leaving 9 bases between them. Germline V lookup: CDR1 MDHEN, CDR2 SYDVKM. CDR3 nucleotide sequence: TGTGCCAGCAGTTCCCCAGGGTACACTGAAGCTTTCTTT. It encodes CASSSPGYTEAFF.

The chain joins TRBV5-1 to TRBJ2-7; TRBD1 might be the D (5 bases). The ends were cut back, 1 base at V and 3 bases at J, with 14 bases in the middle. In germline, CDR1 is SGHRS, CDR2 YFSETQ. The CDR3 covers 15 residues. The CDR3 protein is CASSLSGMIGYEQYF. CDR3 in DNA: TGCGCCAGCAGCTTGTCAGGGATGATAGGCTACGAGCAGTACTTC.

V and J are TRBV9 and TRBJ1-3; D not certain. Germline loops: CDR1 SGDLS, CDR2 YYNGEE. The CDR3 contains 14 residues. V shed 0 bases and J shed 8 bases, with 12 bases lying between them. The CDR3 DNA reads as TGTGCCAGCAGCGTAGAGGTCAGGCCGGACACCATATATTTT. Its protein product is CASSVEVRPDTIYF.

Of note for this clone: Other DNA sequences of this sample code for an identical CDR3. The chain recombines TRBV9 with TRBJ2-3, with D tentatively TRBD1 (6 bases). There are 14 residues in the CDR3. Trimming left V 3 bases short and J 0 bases short, with 8 bases between. CDR1 and CDR2 from the germline V gene are SGDLS and YYNGEE. CDR3: CASSATGSTDTQYF. The CDR3 bases are TGTGCCAGCAGCGCCACAGGGAGCACAGATACGCAGTATTTT.

This chain joins TRBV6-5 and TRBJ2-3; D is undetermined. Per the germline V gene, CDR1 is MNHEY and CDR2 is SVGAGI. Trimming stripped 9 bases from V and 2 bases from J, with 12 bases between. The CDR3 is 13 amino acids. Written as DNA, the CDR3 is TGTGCCAGTGGTCCAGGTTCCACAGATACGCAGTATTTT. It is translated as CASGPGSTDTQYF.

The rearrangement links TRBV7-9 to TRBJ2-2; TRBD2 is a possible D gene (5 bases). Trimming took off 4 bases at V and 3 bases at J, with 12 bases between the two ends. This CDR3 has 15 amino acids. Per the germline V gene, CDR1 is SEHNR and CDR2 is FQNEAQ (reference sequence). The CDR3 DNA sequence: TGTGCCAGCAGCTGGATGAGGGTGGACACCGGGGAGCTGTTTTTT. It yields the protein CASSWMRVDTGELFF. Together with reference TRBV7-9 and TRBJ2-2, the CDR3 gives the full variable domain: DTGVSQNPRHKITKRGQNVTFRCDPISEHNRLYWYRQTLGQGPEFLTYFQNEAQLEKSRLLSDRFSAERPKGSFSTLEIQRTEQGDSAMYLCASSWMRVDTGELFFGEGSRLTVL.

This clone was counted a single time. The CDR3 sequence is CASSSAGRGTQYF. The CDR3 region has the DNA TGTGCCAGCAGTTCTGCGGGACGAGGGACCCAGTACTTC. The chain couples TRBV6-5 to TRBJ2-5; the D gene is possibly TRBD2 (6 bases). The V and J ends lost 4 bases and 7 bases respectively, with 13 bases between them. The CDR3 loop spans 13 amino acids. Germline assignment: CDR1 MNHEY and CDR2 SVGAGI.

This clone showed up just once. V usage is TRBV5-1 and J usage is TRBJ2-1; D perhaps matches TRBD1 (5 bases). Trimming took off 1 base at V and 0 bases at J, with 11 bases between the two ends. The CDR3 covers 16 residues. The V gene's germline CDR1 is SGHRS and CDR2 YFSETQ. CDR3 DNA: TGCGCCAGCAGCTTGAACCAGGGAAGCTCCTACAATGAGCAGTTCTTC. It specifies CASSLNQGSSYNEQFF.

In nucleotides, the CDR3 is TGTGCCAGCAGCCGGGGGTGGGGTAGCGGAGCTGGAAAGACCCAGTACTTC. Translated: CASSRGWGSGAGKTQYF. The chain employs TRBV14 and TRBJ2-5; a weak D match, TRBD2 (6 bases). CDR3 length equals 17 residues. Germline assignment: CDR1 SGHDN and CDR2 FVKESK. V dropped 4 bases and J dropped 6 bases, with 24 bases sitting between them.

V gene TRBV9 combines with J gene TRBJ2-3, with D possibly matching TRBD2 (5 bases). This CDR3 spans 13 amino acids. V lost 6 bases and J lost 3, with 11 bases in between. Looked up from germline, CDR1 is SGDLS and CDR2 is YYNGEE. CDR3 in amino acids: CASTNRGTDTQYF. As DNA, the CDR3 is TGTGCCAGCACCAACCGGGGTACAGATACGCAGTATTTT.

V and J are TRBV19 and TRBJ2-7; 7 bases agree with TRBD1. CDR3 length: 14 amino acids. With 3 bases clipped from V and 3 bases from J, the junction kept 5 bases outside the gene matches. Germline CDR1 LNHDA, CDR2 SQIVND (reference sequence). The CDR3 here is CASSIQGVVYEQYF. The DNA of the CDR3 is TGTGCCAGTAGTATTCAGGGGGTAGTCTACGAGCAGTACTTC.

The chain uses TRBV10-3 and TRBJ2-5, with TRBD2 matching over 7 bases. Germline loops: CDR1 ENHRY, CDR2 SYGVKD. J lost 5 bases, V lost 0 bases, and 6 bases had no gene match. The CDR3 is 15 amino acids. In DNA form, the CDR3 reads TGTGCCATCAGTGAGTCAAGTTTGCGGGGGGAGACCCAGTACTTC. It codes for CAISESSLRGETQYF.

The chain joins TRBV2 to TRBJ1-2; weak D call: TRBD1 (6 bases). Trimming removed 4 bases at V and 4 bases at J, with 16 bases between. CDR3 length: 15 amino acids. Germline CDR1 and CDR2: SNHLY and FYNNEI. CDR3 sequence reads: CASSVGNRVGYGYTF. CDR3 in DNA: TGTGCCAGCAGTGTGGGAAACAGGGTCGGCTATGGCTACACCTTC.

The J gene is TRBJ2-7, the V gene TRBV7-3; unclear D gene. Germline CDR1 and CDR2: SGHTA and FQGTGA. Trimming removed 5 bases at V and 2 bases at J, with 19 bases between. The CDR3 totals 16 residues. The CDR3 region has the DNA TGTGCCAGCAGCCTCCTTGGCCGAGTTCAAACCTACGAGCAGTACTTC. Translation gives CASSLLGRVQTYEQYF.

The gene calls are TRBV2 and TRBJ1-5; possibly TRBD1 for D (5 bases). Germline V CDR1 and CDR2: SNHLY, FYNNEI. The V end was cut by 6 bases, the J end by 2 bases, with 14 bases between. The CDR3 totals 15 residues. The CDR3 DNA reads as TGTGCCAGCAGCCCCGGGGGGTTAGGCAATCAGCCCCAGCATTTT. Translation: CASSPGGLGNQPQHF. The full variable domain, completed using reference TRBV2 and TRBJ1-5, is EPEVTQTPSHQVTQMGQEVILRCVPISNHLYFYWYRQILGQKVEFLVSFYNNEISEKSEIFDDQFSVERPDGSNFTLKIRSTKLEDSAMYFCASSPGGLGNQPQHFGDGTRLSIL.

This rearrangement joins TRBV18 to TRBJ1-2, with D perhaps matching TRBD1 (5 bases). V lost 1 base and J lost 3, with 24 bases in between. The CDR3 loop spans 19 amino acids. Germline V gene sequence: CDR1 KGHSH, CDR2 LQKENI. In DNA, the CDR3 is TGTGCCAGCTCACCACTACGGGGGAAGGGGACTCAGGGTTACTATGGCTACACCTTC. Translating gives CASSPLRGKGTQGYYGYTF.

This chain joins TRBV27 and TRBJ2-7; D not certain. Germline CDR1 is MNHEY and CDR2 is SMNVEV (reference sequence). The CDR3 totals 16 residues. Trimming cost V 4 bases and J 3 bases, with 19 bases left between them. CDR3 region: CASSSATAAAYYEQYF. The CDR3 region has the DNA TGTGCCAGCAGTTCTGCCACAGCAGCTGCCTACTACGAGCAGTACTTC.

The chain has TRBV19 and TRBJ1-5, with 7 bases identical to TRBD1. The V gene end was trimmed by 4 bases and the J gene end by 0 bases; junction bases not matched to a gene: 6. The CDR3 sequence is 16 residues long. The germline V gene has CDR1 LNHDA and CDR2 SQIVND (reference sequence). Here the CDR3 DNA reads TGTGCCAGTAGTACTACCGGGACAGCTAGCAATCAGCCCCAGCATTTT. Protein: CASSTTGTASNQPQHF.

This chain links TRBV27 with TRBJ2-2; D is unclear. The CDR3 runs to 12 residues. V gave up 7 bases and J gave up 1 base, with 4 bases separating them. Per the germline V gene, CDR1 is MNHEY and CDR2 is SMNVEV (reference sequence). CDR3 sequence: CASKRNTGELFF. CDR3 sequence (DNA): TGTGCCAGCAAAAGGAACACCGGGGAGCTGTTTTTT.

This clone was seen once. CDR3 protein: CASSVPGQGAVETQYF. CDR3 in DNA: TGCGCCAGCAGCGTCCCGGGACAGGGGGCTGTAGAGACCCAGTACTTC. The chain carries TRBV4-1 and TRBJ2-5; 12 nucleotides match TRBD1. V was clipped by 5 bases and J by 4 bases; unmatched bases: 8. This CDR3 comprises 16 residues. Germline V gene lookup returns CDR1 MGHRA and CDR2 YSYEKL.

The chain combines TRBV18 with TRBJ2-5, with 10 bases identical to TRBD2. CDR1 KGHSH and CDR2 LQKENI come from the germline V gene. This CDR3 is 17 amino acids long. Trimming took 3 bases from V and 4 from J; bases not matched to a gene: 11. The CDR3 sequence is CASSPLAGGPRRETQYF. The CDR3 DNA sequence: TGTGCCAGCTCACCCTTAGCGGGAGGCCCAAGACGAGAGACCCAGTACTTC.